Sequencing of this T cell receptor (beta chain) was carried out in a study of PD-1 blockade in mismatch repair-deficient tumors. Profiling relied on immunoSEQ multiplex PCR, and the TCRdb table lists in-frame clones only, not all of them. The table shows 40,000 to 65,000 clones, with over 70% occurring only once. Germline trimming cut 2 bases from V and 2 bases from J; bases unmatched to any gene: 11. CDR3 length: 18 residues. Germline CDR1 MGHRA, CDR2 YSYEKL. The sample in question was peripheral blood, obtained 20 weeks after starting pembrolizumab. This receptor was identified in an adult with mismatch repair-deficient cancer. The chain uses TRBV4-1 and TRBJ2-4, with TRBD1 identical over 8 bases. CDR3 in DNA: TGCGCCAGCAGCCAATTTCTGGGACAGGACGACTCCAAAAACATTCAGTACTTC. It is translated as CASSQFLGQDDSKNIQYF.